These 14 T cell receptor beta chains were sequenced from one sample in a study of T-cell reconstitution after alpha-beta-depleted transplantation in children. The library targeted TCRbeta and was prepared with unique molecular identifiers. In TCRdb, the PCR reads were re-called with MiXCR into one record per CDR3 protein. The sample contains about 420,000 distinct CDR3 sequences, roughly a tenth of which appear only once. Sequencing used PBMCs from the stem cell graft donor, obtained from the stem cell graft. The source of these receptors is a human donor who donated a stem cell graft to a child with acute myeloid leukemia.

The genes are TRBV20-1 and TRBJ2-5, with D perhaps assigned TRBD1 or TRBD2 (5 bases each). Deletions cut 5 bases from V and 5 bases from J, with 21 bases between. CDR3 length: 15 residues. The germline CDR1 and CDR2 sequences are DFQATT and SNEGSKA (reference sequence). CDR3 sequence reads: CSAPEGARVSETQYF. CDR3 nucleotides: TGCAGTGCTCCTGAGGGTGCCAGGGTTTCGGAGACCCAGTACTTC.

V is TRBV29-1 and J is TRBJ2-1; D remains ambiguous. Germline CDR1 and CDR2: SQVTM and ANQGSEA. V was shortened by 7 bases and J by 0 bases, with 4 bases between the two germline ends. The CDR3 sequence is 11 residues long. CDR3 amino acids: CSGNSYNEQFF. The DNA of the CDR3 is TGCAGCGGCAACTCCTACAATGAGCAGTTCTTC.

The chain couples TRBV12-3 or TRBV12-4 to TRBJ1-5; unclear D gene. V was trimmed by 6 bases and J by 11 bases, leaving 14 bases between them. The CDR3 covers 12 residues. The CDR3 is CASSQMSGTQHF. The CDR3 region has the DNA TGTGCCAGCAGCCAGATGTCGGGAACCCAGCATTTT.

In its sample, this clonotype was seen a few times. This sequence joins TRBV5-5 and TRBJ1-2, with TRBD1 matching over 7 bases. Germline V CDR1 and CDR2: SGHKS, YYEKEE (reference sequence). Germline trimming cut 5 bases from V and 6 bases from J; bases unmatched to any gene: 7. The CDR3 covers 13 residues. The CDR3: CASRPGQPNGYTF. Written as DNA, the CDR3 is TGTGCCAGCAGACCGGGACAGCCCAATGGCTACACCTTC.

This clonotype has more than one count but fewer than ten. The chain joins TRBV20-1 to TRBJ1-2; 9 nucleotides match TRBD1. Trimming took 1 base from V and 3 from J; bases not matched to a gene: 12. CDR3 length: 17 amino acids. Germline-derived CDR1 and CDR2 are DFQATT and SNEGSKA (reference sequence). In DNA form, the CDR3 reads TGCAGTGCTAGAGCCAGAAGGACAGGGGTGAAGGACTATGGCTACACCTTC. Translation: CSARARRTGVKDYGYTF.

The sample holds a few counts of this clonotype. The chain couples TRBV10-2 to TRBJ1-6; 11 bases are shared with TRBD1. The CDR3 contains 16 residues. CDR1 is WSHSY and CDR2 is SAAADI in the germline V gene. V gave up 6 bases and J gave up 9 bases; unmatched junction bases: 10. The CDR3 sequence is CASSDGTGTGGSPLHF. The CDR3 nucleotides are TGCGCCAGCAGCGACGGGACCGGGACAGGGGGTTCACCCCTCCACTTT.

This clonotype was picked up many times. The chain has TRBV5-1 and TRBJ2-5; D ambiguous. CDR1 SGHRS and CDR2 YFSETQ come from the germline V gene. The CDR3 has 11 residues. The ends were cut back, 6 bases at V and 2 bases at J, with 5 bases in the middle. The CDR3: CASNLQETQYF. The CDR3 coding sequence is TGCGCCAGCAATCTACAAGAGACCCAGTACTTC.

V usage is TRBV29-1 and J usage is TRBJ2-1, with D possibly matching TRBD2 (5 bases). Germline loops: CDR1 SQVTM, CDR2 ANQGSEA. Trimming cost V 3 bases and J 3 bases, with 12 bases left between them. The CDR3 consists of 14 residues. Written as DNA, the CDR3 is TGCAGCGTTGATATCGGGGTCAGCTACAATGAGCAGTTCTTC. The encoded protein is CSVDIGVSYNEQFF.

The V and J genes are TRBV9 and TRBJ2-2, with no clear D. Germline V gene sequence: CDR1 SGDLS, CDR2 YYNGEE. This CDR3 comprises 15 residues. Trimming took 3 bases from V and 4 from J, leaving 13 bases between them. The CDR3 coding sequence is TGTGCCAGCAGCGGTGGTTACAGCTTCACCGGGGAGCTGTTTTTT. It translates to CASSGGYSFTGELFF.

The chain combines TRBV4-3 with TRBJ2-1, with 10 bases lining up with TRBD2. The J segment lost 1 base and the V segment lost 4 bases, leaving 4 bases of the junction unmatched. The CDR3 covers 16 residues. From germline, CDR1 is LGHNA and CDR2 YSLEER. The CDR3 spells CASSPGLAASYNEQFF. CDR3 bases: TGCGCCAGCAGCCCAGGACTAGCGGCTTCCTACAATGAGCAGTTCTTC.

This clonotype was seen a handful of times. This rearrangement joins TRBV15 to TRBJ2-3; 8 bases match TRBD2. Trimming removed 0 bases from V and 2 bases from J; junction bases left unmatched: 7. CDR1 is LNHNV and CDR2 is YYDKDF in the germline V gene (reference sequence). The CDR3 runs 17 residues. As DNA, the CDR3 is TGTGCCACCAGCAGAGAGCGACTAGCGATAGACACAGATACGCAGTATTTT. Amino acids: CATSRERLAIDTDTQYF.

V is TRBV6-2 or TRBV6-3 and J is TRBJ1-5; perhaps TRBD1 as D (6 bases). This CDR3 is 14 amino acids long. Looked up from germline, CDR1 is MNHEY and CDR2 is SVGEGT. V was clipped by 5 bases and J by 2 bases, with 10 bases between them. CDR3 DNA: TGTGCCAGCAGTATACAGGGAGGCAATCAGCCCCAGCATTTT. It is translated as CASSIQGGNQPQHF.

The chain recombines TRBV7-3 with TRBJ2-1; tentative D call: TRBD1 (6 bases). Germline V gives CDR1 SGHTA, CDR2 FQGTGA. This CDR3 contains 14 residues. The germline V and J ends were trimmed by 5 bases and 4 bases, with 12 bases remaining between them. The DNA of the CDR3 is TGTGCCAGCAGCCGTGGACAGCCGTACAATGAGCAGTTCTTC. Translating it yields CASSRGQPYNEQFF.

The table lists this clonotype with a few counts. This chain connects TRBV29-1 to TRBJ2-1; possibly TRBD1 or TRBD2 for D (7 bases each). Germline-derived CDR1 and CDR2 are SQVTM and ANQGSEA. Trimming left V 7 bases short and J 7 bases short, with 14 bases between. CDR3 size: 12 residues. The CDR3 sequence: CSAPRGGNEQFF. CDR3 nucleotides: TGCAGCGCCCCCAGGGGGGGGAATGAGCAGTTCTTC.